The 22 T cell receptor beta chains below come from one sample, sequenced in a study of response to subunit inactivated influenza vaccine. TCRdb itself ran the RT-PCR reads through MiXCR, one entry per CDR3 protein. The sample has about 520,000 distinct CDR3 sequences, 6% to 9% seen once. Specimen: PBMCs from blood, collected around 2 years after vaccination. These TCRs come from a man between 50 and 70 years old who received an inactivated influenza vaccine.

This clonotype was recorded many times. The J gene is TRBJ2-7, the V gene TRBV10-3; D may be TRBD1 (5 bases). Trimming pared 10 bases from V and 2 bases from J, leaving 15 bases between. Germline loops: CDR1 ENHRY, CDR2 SYGVKD. The CDR3 spans 13 residues. Here the CDR3 reads CATGDRPPYEQYF. DNA of the CDR3: TGTGCCACCGGAGACAGACCCCCCTACGAGCAGTACTTC.

This clonotype has a count of ten or more. The rearrangement joins TRBV7-3 to TRBJ2-2, with 8 bases matching TRBD2. The CDR3 runs to 16 residues. Per germline, CDR1 SGHTA and CDR2 FQGTGA. V was pared by 1 base and J by 4 bases, with 5 bases of the junction left unmatched. The CDR3 region has the DNA TGTGCCAGCAGCTTAATGACGGGAGGGGGCACCGGGGAGCTGTTTTTT. Translated, it gives CASSLMTGGGTGELFF.

The V gene is TRBV20-1, the J gene TRBJ2-1, with 11 positions matching TRBD2. Germline V gene data show CDR1 as DFQATT and CDR2 as SNEGSKA (reference sequence). The length of the CDR3 is 16 residues. CDR3 amino acids: CSLSPPLAGVGKEQFF. DNA for the CDR3: TGCAGCTTATCCCCTCCACTAGCGGGAGTGGGGAAGGAGCAGTTCTTC.

This clonotype was counted ten times or more. This chain uses TRBV7-2 with TRBJ1-5, with unresolved D. V lost 3 bases, J lost 5 bases, and 5 bases lay in between. The CDR3 has 12 residues. Germline loops: CDR1 SGHTA, CDR2 FQGNSA. The CDR3 is CASSFSDQPQHF. The CDR3 DNA sequence: TGTGCCAGCAGCTTTTCGGATCAGCCCCAGCATTTT.

Ten or more counts support this clonotype. The chain couples TRBV6-2 or TRBV6-3 to TRBJ2-1; D is unresolved. Germline V gives CDR1 MNHEY, CDR2 SVGEGT. The V end lost 8 bases, the J end lost 0 bases, and 11 bases lay between the germline ends. The CDR3 is 14 residues long. CDR3 sequence (DNA): TGTGCCAGCGGTCTCCGGAGCTCCTACAATGAGCAGTTCTTC. This gives the protein CASGLRSSYNEQFF.

J is TRBJ2-3 and V is TRBV27, with TRBD2 matching 10 bases. J lost 2 bases, V lost 2 bases, and 7 bases had no gene match. Germline assignment: CDR1 MNHEY and CDR2 SMNVEV (reference sequence). CDR3 length: 17 amino acids. The CDR3 DNA sequence: TGTGCCAGCAGTTTAATACGGAGCGGGGGGGCCACAGATACGCAGTATTTT. Its protein is CASSLIRSGGATDTQYF.

The rearrangement joins TRBV7-3 to TRBJ2-5; D unclear. Germline lookup yields CDR1 SGHTA and CDR2 FQGTGA. The CDR3 has 14 amino acids. V was cut by 4 bases and J by 0 bases, with 9 bases left in between. CDR3 coding DNA: TGTGCCAGCAGCTCCGTGGGATACCAAGAGACCCAGTACTTC. It translates to CASSSVGYQETQYF.

In this sample, this clonotype turned up a few times. The chain uses TRBV6-2 or TRBV6-3 and TRBJ2-7; unclear D gene. The CDR3 has 11 residues. Germline V CDR1 and CDR2: MNHEY, SVGEGT. Trimming removed 6 bases from V and 7 bases from J, with 10 bases in between. The CDR3 is CASSPLKEQYF. The CDR3 nucleotides are TGTGCCAGCAGCCCCTTGAAAGAGCAGTACTTC.

The chain has TRBV4-1 and TRBJ2-5; D not resolved. The CDR3 consists of 15 residues. V lost 0 bases and J 1 base, leaving 9 bases between the germline ends. Per germline, CDR1 MGHRA and CDR2 YSYEKL. The CDR3 region has the DNA TGCGCCAGCAGCCAAGATCACTTACCCCAAGAGACCCAGTACTTC. Translating it yields CASSQDHLPQETQYF.

This clonotype was found a few times. The chain links TRBV7-8 to TRBJ1-2; D call uncertain. This CDR3 has 16 amino acids. Trimming removed 10 bases at V and 2 bases at J, with 23 bases between. Germline values: CDR1 SGHVS, CDR2 FQNEAQ. CDR3 amino acids: CATRGLFQFPNYGYTF. CDR3 in DNA: TGTGCCACCCGGGGTTTATTTCAGTTCCCGAACTATGGCTACACCTTC.

Many counts were recorded for this clonotype. The chain employs TRBV12-3 or TRBV12-4 and TRBJ2-5, with D unresolved. The CDR3 is 13 amino acids. The V gene lost 3 bases and the J gene lost 5 bases, with 10 bases spanning the gap. The CDR3 DNA is TGTGCCAGCAGTTTTTTGGTCCGGGAGACCCAGTACTTC. It encodes CASSFLVRETQYF.

The table lists this clonotype with a few counts. The V call is TRBV29-1, the J call TRBJ1-2, with 8 positions matching TRBD1. Germline trimming cut 5 bases from V and 5 bases from J; bases unmatched to any gene: 1. The germline CDR1 and CDR2 sequences are SQVTM and ANQGSEA. The CDR3 is 11 amino acids. This CDR3 reads CSVQGAYGYTF. CDR3 DNA: TGCAGCGTTCAGGGGGCGTATGGCTACACCTTC.

This clonotype has more than one count but fewer than ten. The chain couples TRBV5-5 to TRBJ1-5; D gene ambiguous. Trimming left V 0 bases short and J 5 bases short, with 9 bases between. Per the germline V gene, CDR1 is SGHKS and CDR2 is YYEKEE (reference sequence). The CDR3 length is 14 residues. CDR3 bases: TGTGCCAGCAGCTTGGAATCGGGATATCAGCCCCAGCATTTT. Encoded protein: CASSLESGYQPQHF. Together with reference TRBV5-5 and TRBJ1-5, the CDR3 gives the full variable domain: DAGVTQSPTHLIKTRGQQVTLRCSPISGHKSVSWYQQVLGQGPQFIFQYYEKEERGRGNFPDRFSARQFPNYSSELNVNALLLGDSALYLCASSLESGYQPQHFGDGTRLSIL.

J is TRBJ2-3 and V is TRBV7-2; 9 nucleotides align to TRBD2. V shed 5 bases and J 0 bases; nucleotides not matched to a gene: 3. The CDR3 consists of 15 residues. Germline loops: CDR1 SGHTA, CDR2 FQGNSA. As DNA, the CDR3 is TGTGCCAGCAGCCCAGCGGGGGGCAGCACAGATACGCAGTATTTT. It encodes CASSPAGGSTDTQYF. The full variable domain, its missing parts supplied by reference TRBV7-2 and TRBJ2-3, is GAGVSQSPSNKVTEKGKDVELRCDPISGHTALYWYRQSLGQGLEFLIYFQGNSAPDKSGLPSDRFSAERTGGSVSTLTIQRTQQEDSAVYLCASSPAGGSTDTQYFGPGTRLTVL.

This clonotype was counted ten times or more. The chain is built from TRBV6-2 or TRBV6-3 and TRBJ2-2, with 10 bases that match TRBD2. Unmatched junction bases numbered 10, after V lost 5 bases and J lost 4 bases. Germline V gives CDR1 MNHEY, CDR2 SVGEGT. The CDR3 is 17 residues long. CDR3 DNA: TGTGCCAGCAGTCAATTCGCTAGCGGGGGTCCCACCGGGGAGCTGTTTTTT. Protein: CASSQFASGGPTGELFF.

This clonotype was counted only a few times. The chain carries TRBV29-1 and TRBJ1-4; D is ambiguous. Trimming removed 1 base from V and 8 bases from J, with 8 bases in between. Germline assignment: CDR1 SQVTM and CDR2 ANQGSEA. This CDR3 contains 12 residues. CDR3 residues: CSVEVLGEKLFF. In DNA form, the CDR3 reads TGCAGCGTTGAAGTATTGGGAGAAAAACTGTTTTTT.

This clonotype was counted only a few times. V usage is TRBV9 and J usage is TRBJ1-1; D is undetermined. The V gene's germline CDR1 is SGDLS and CDR2 YYNGEE. Trimming removed 4 bases from V and 2 bases from J, with 12 bases in between. The CDR3 has 14 amino acids. CDR3 residues: CASSLRTSNTEAFF. The CDR3 bases are TGTGCCAGCAGCCTCCGGACCTCAAACACTGAAGCTTTCTTT.

This clonotype has ten or more counts. This chain joins TRBV20-1 and TRBJ2-5; TRBD2 is a possible D gene (5 bases). Germline CDR1 DFQATT, CDR2 SNEGSKA (reference sequence). Trimming removed 2 bases at V and 0 bases at J, with 13 bases between. The CDR3 sequence is 15 residues long. The CDR3 region has the DNA TGCAGTGCTAGAACACTAGGATCGAACCAAGAGACCCAGTACTTC. The encoded protein is CSARTLGSNQETQYF.

This rearrangement joins TRBV20-1 to TRBJ2-1, with a tentative D call TRBD2 (6 bases). Germline loops: CDR1 DFQATT, CDR2 SNEGSKA (reference sequence). The CDR3 covers 15 residues. V gave up 0 bases and J gave up 5 bases, with 14 bases separating them. The CDR3 DNA follows: TGCAGTGCTAGAGATGTCCGGGGGAGTAACAATGAGCAGTTCTTC. Its translation is CSARDVRGSNNEQFF.

This clonotype has a handful of counts. This chain connects TRBV20-1 to TRBJ1-5; 9 bases fit TRBD1. The CDR3 contains 17 residues. In germline, CDR1 is DFQATT, CDR2 SNEGSKA (reference sequence). V lost 0 bases, J lost 2 bases, and 8 bases stayed unmatched. This CDR3 reads CSAREPPDRGGNQPQHF. CDR3 DNA: TGCAGTGCTAGAGAGCCCCCGGACAGGGGAGGCAATCAGCCCCAGCATTTT.

The V call is TRBV7-6, the J call TRBJ1-1; the D is unclear. Germline V gives CDR1 SGHVS, CDR2 FNYEAQ. Trimming left V 5 bases short and J 1 base short, with 11 bases between. The CDR3 extends over 14 amino acids. Here the CDR3 DNA reads TGTGCCAGCAGCCCGACTCGAGGGAACACTGAAGCTTTCTTT. Translating it yields CASSPTRGNTEAFF.

This clonotype was seen only a few times. The V gene is TRBV6-1, the J gene TRBJ2-7; D remains ambiguous. The CDR3 sequence is 14 residues long. Trimming stripped 7 bases from V and 0 bases from J, with 13 bases between. Germline V gene data show CDR1 as MNHNS and CDR2 as SASEGT. Written as DNA, the CDR3 is TGTGCCAGCAAGGGCGCCTTTAGCTCCTACGAGCAGTACTTC. It yields the protein CASKGAFSSYEQYF.